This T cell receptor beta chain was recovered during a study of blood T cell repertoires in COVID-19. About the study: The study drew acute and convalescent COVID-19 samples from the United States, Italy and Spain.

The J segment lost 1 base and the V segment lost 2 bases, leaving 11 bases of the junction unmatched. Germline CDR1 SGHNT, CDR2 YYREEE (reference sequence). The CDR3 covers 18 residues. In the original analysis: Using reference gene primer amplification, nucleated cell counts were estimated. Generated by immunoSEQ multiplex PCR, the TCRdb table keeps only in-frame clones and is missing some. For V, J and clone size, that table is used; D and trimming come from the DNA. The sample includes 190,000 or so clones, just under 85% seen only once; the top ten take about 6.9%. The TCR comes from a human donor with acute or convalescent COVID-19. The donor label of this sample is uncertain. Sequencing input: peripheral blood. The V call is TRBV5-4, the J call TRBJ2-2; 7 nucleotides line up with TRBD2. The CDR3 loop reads CASSFDLGRDWNTGELFF. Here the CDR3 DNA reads TGTGCCAGCAGCTTTGATTTAGGGAGGGATTGGAACACCGGGGAGCTGTTTTTT. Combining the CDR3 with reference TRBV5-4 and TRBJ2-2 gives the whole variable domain ETGVTQSPTHLIKTRGQQVTLRCSSQSGHNTVSWYQQALGQGPQFIFQYYREEENGRGNFPPRFSGLQFPNYSSELNVNALELDDSALYLCASSFDLGRDWNTGELFFGEGSRLTVL.